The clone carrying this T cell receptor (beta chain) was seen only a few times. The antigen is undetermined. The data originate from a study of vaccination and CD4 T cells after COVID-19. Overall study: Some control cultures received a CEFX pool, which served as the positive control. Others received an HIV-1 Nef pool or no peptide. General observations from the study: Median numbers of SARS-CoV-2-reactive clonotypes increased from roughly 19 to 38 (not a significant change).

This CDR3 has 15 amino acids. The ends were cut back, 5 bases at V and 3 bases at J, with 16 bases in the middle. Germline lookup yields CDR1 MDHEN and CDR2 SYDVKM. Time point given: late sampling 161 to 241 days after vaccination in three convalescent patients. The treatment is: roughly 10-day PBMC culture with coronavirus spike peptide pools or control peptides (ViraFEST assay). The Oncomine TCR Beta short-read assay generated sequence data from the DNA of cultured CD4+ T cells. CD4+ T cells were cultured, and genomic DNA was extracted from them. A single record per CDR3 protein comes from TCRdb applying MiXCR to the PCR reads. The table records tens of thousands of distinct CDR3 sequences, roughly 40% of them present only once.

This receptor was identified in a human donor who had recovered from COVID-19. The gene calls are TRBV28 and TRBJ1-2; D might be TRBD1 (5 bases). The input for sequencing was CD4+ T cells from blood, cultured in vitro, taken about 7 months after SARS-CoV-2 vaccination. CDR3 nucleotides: TGTGCCAGCAGTCCCCGGGGCAGGCCTTACTATGGCTACACCTTC. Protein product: CASSPRGRPYYGYTF.